The following is a T cell receptor (beta chain) sequence with its context. No antigen is known for it. The sample comes from a study of shared clonotypes between healthy human individuals. Study-level points and caveats: Lower generation probabilities were found for non-shared clonotypes than for those shared by all four donors. Naive subsets, compared against memory subsets, generally had larger estimated richness values.

Terminally differentiated effector memory CD45RA+ cells were left out of the naive CD8 fraction, which was CD45RO-negative and positively selected for CCR7. All donors qualified as healthy HIV-negative adults and had experienced no recent acute infections or vaccinations. Per the authors' pipeline: Sequence data from immunoSEQ were junction-only and lacked quality scores; consequently, filtering differed. TCRdb's copy holds only in-frame clones and misses some; the assay was immunoSEQ multiplex PCR. From that table come the V and J calls and clone size; the DNA was used to work out D and trimming. The sample includes about 580,000 clones, roughly 98% seen only once; the top ten take around 0.3%. Germline lookup yields CDR1 SQVTM and CDR2 ANQGSEA. Unmatched junction bases numbered 6, after V lost 7 bases and J lost 1 base. The CDR3 extends over 13 amino acids.

This TCR was sampled from a man in his thirties or forties in good health. The chain recombines TRBV29-1 with TRBJ1-2, with TRBD1 matching over 7 bases. Sequencing used naive CD8+ T cells sorted from blood. In nucleotides, the CDR3 is TGCAGCGGAACGGACAGGAGTAACTATGGCTACACCTTC. This gives the protein CSGTDRSNYGYTF.